The 21 T cell receptor beta chains below come from one sample, sequenced in a study of preoperative IRX-2 immunotherapy in early breast cancer. Sequencing used immunoSEQ multiplex PCR; TCRdb keeps in-frame clones, though not all of them. The table has 30,000 to 45,000 clones, roughly 80% seen once. The sample's treatment: preoperative locoregional IRX-2 cytokine immunotherapy. The sample was lymph node tissue, taken after IRX-2 immunotherapy. The receptors here all came from a human donor with breast cancer.

The table lists this clone with a few counts. The chain links TRBV10-2 to TRBJ1-5; no reliable D call. V was shortened by 7 bases and J by 7 bases, with 17 bases between the two germline ends. Germline CDR1 reads WSHSY; CDR2 reads SAAADI. The length of the CDR3 is 14 residues. The CDR3 protein is CASTPGGSGQPQHF. The CDR3 DNA reads TGCGCCAGCACCCCTGGAGGGTCAGGACAGCCCCAGCATTTT.

This clone was found once. V is TRBV15 and J is TRBJ2-3; D is tentatively TRBD1 or TRBD2 (6 bases each). Trimming removed 1 base from V and 2 bases from J, with 10 bases in between. In germline, CDR1 is LNHNV, CDR2 YYDKDF (reference sequence). The CDR3 sequence is 15 residues long. The CDR3 here is CATSRGGGLTDTQYF. CDR3 nucleotides: TGTGCCACCAGCAGAGGAGGGGGACTCACAGATACGCAGTATTTT. Combining the CDR3 with reference TRBV15 and TRBJ2-3 gives the whole variable domain DAMVIQNPRYQVTQFGKPVTLSCSQTLNHNVMYWYQQKSSQAPKLLFHYYDKDFNNEADTPDNFQSRRPNTSFCFLDIRSPGLGDTAMYLCATSRGGGLTDTQYFGPGTRLTVL.

The CDR3 region has the DNA TGTGCCAGCCGACCGGGACAGGGTGACATTCAGTACTTC. Its protein is CASRPGQGDIQYF. The chain employs TRBV19 and TRBJ2-4; TRBD1 agrees at 9 bases. The V gene end was trimmed by 9 bases and the J gene end by 8 bases; junction bases not matched to a gene: 8. The CDR3 has 13 amino acids. In germline, CDR1 is LNHDA, CDR2 SQIVND (reference sequence).

The CDR3 sequence is CASSLEWGLYEKLFF. CDR3 in DNA: TGTGCCAGCAGCTTAGAATGGGGCCTTTATGAAAAACTGTTTTTT. This chain joins TRBV11-3 and TRBJ1-4; TRBD1 might be the D (5 bases). Trimming cost V 0 bases and J 6 bases, with 11 bases left between them. CDR1 and CDR2 from the germline V gene are SGHNT and YENEEA. The CDR3 contains 15 residues.

The V call is TRBV1, the J call TRBJ1-4. TRBV1 is a listed pseudogene. This CDR3 is 13 amino acids long. The CDR3 reads CASSLLPTEKLFF. In DNA, the CDR3 is TGCGCCAGCAGCCTTTTACCCACCGAAAAACTGTTTTTT.

This rearrangement joins TRBV6-8 to TRBJ1-6, with 8 bases that match TRBD1. Per the germline V gene, CDR1 is MNHGY and CDR2 is SAAAGT. The CDR3 totals 15 residues. The junction had 14 bases not matched to a gene; V was cut back by 10 bases and J by 9 bases. CDR3 nucleotide sequence: TGTGCCATCAGGGCTGGACAGGGATTGGGTTCACCCCTCCACTTT. Its protein product is CAIRAGQGLGSPLHF.

CDR3 sequence (DNA): TGTGCCAGCAGCCCTAAGGGGGCGTCCACAGATACGCAGTATTTT. The encoded protein is CASSPKGASTDTQYF. The genes are TRBV7-5 and TRBJ2-3; TRBD1, the table's D call, lacks a check against the DNA. TRBV7-5 is a recognized pseudogene. The CDR3 totals 15 residues.

The count of this clone is one. The chain is built from TRBV7-7 and TRBJ1-6; 9 bases map to TRBD1. CDR1 is SSHAT, CDR2 FNYEAQ, per germline (reference sequence). With V trimmed by 5 bases and J by 9 bases, 8 bases remained unmatched. The CDR3 spans 15 residues. As DNA, the CDR3 is TGTGCCAGCAGCCATCCGGGACAGGGAAGTTCACCCCTCCACTTT. Amino acids: CASSHPGQGSSPLHF.

This clone has just a few counts. CDR3 nucleotide sequence: TGCGCCAGCAGCTTGGCCGGGAGCTCCTACGAGCAGTACTTC. It yields the protein CASSLAGSSYEQYF. The chain combines TRBV5-1 with TRBJ2-7; D might be TRBD2 (6 bases). The V gene lost 0 bases and the J gene lost 0 bases, with 7 bases spanning the gap. The CDR3 has 14 amino acids. Looked up from germline, CDR1 is SGHRS and CDR2 is YFSETQ.

The gene calls are TRBV5-1 and TRBJ2-7; a weak D match, TRBD2 (5 bases). The germline gives CDR1 SGHRS, CDR2 YFSETQ. CDR3 size: 14 residues. V shed 0 bases and J shed 6 bases, with 13 bases lying between them. The CDR3 nucleotides read TGCGCCAGCAGCTTGGAGTTGGTTGCGGGCGAGCAGTACTTC. It yields the protein CASSLELVAGEQYF.

The chain couples TRBV11-3 to TRBJ2-7; D is possibly TRBD1 (5 bases). Trimming pared 3 bases from V and 6 bases from J, leaving 15 bases between. The V gene's germline CDR1 is SGHNT and CDR2 YENEEA. This CDR3 is 14 amino acids long. The CDR3 region has the DNA TGTGCCAGCAGCTTGGAGCAGGGTTTAATCGAGCAGTACTTC. It specifies CASSLEQGLIEQYF.

This chain links TRBV11-3 with TRBJ2-7; D is perhaps TRBD1 (5 bases). In germline, CDR1 is SGHNT, CDR2 YENEEA. V lost 4 bases, J lost 3 bases, and 13 bases lay in between. The CDR3 runs 14 residues. The CDR3 bases are TGTGCCAGCAGCTCTCAGGGCGCTCTCTACGAGCAGTACTTC. Translated, it gives CASSSQGALYEQYF. Full variable domain (remainder filled in from reference TRBV11-3 and TRBJ2-7): EAGVVQSPRYKIIEKKQPVAFWCNPISGHNTLYWYLQNLGQGPELLIRYENEEAVDDSQLPKDRFSAERLKGVDSTLKIQPAELGDSAVYLCASSSQGALYEQYFGPGTRLTVT.

The chain recombines TRBV18 with TRBJ1-5; TRBD1 might be the D (6 bases). The germline gives CDR1 KGHSH, CDR2 LQKENI. The CDR3 spans 16 residues. Between the trimmed V and J ends, which lost 5 bases and 1 base, there was a span of 15 bases. In DNA, the CDR3 is TGTGCCAGCTCATCCTGGCCAAGGGGGAGCAATCAGCCCCAGCATTTT. Its translation is CASSSWPRGSNQPQHF.

This clone turned up a few times. The rearrangement uses TRBV28 and TRBJ2-5; 7 bases fit TRBD2. V lost 6 bases to trimming and J lost 7 bases; unmatched junction nucleotides: 5. Germline values: CDR1 MDHEN, CDR2 SYDVKM. The CDR3 is 12 residues long. The CDR3 DNA sequence: TGTGCCAGCAGCCGGCCGGGGGGGACCCAGTACTTC. Amino acids: CASSRPGGTQYF.

The genes are TRBV6-8 and TRBJ1-2, with 11 bases identical to TRBD1. CDR1 MNHGY and CDR2 SAAAGT come from the germline V gene. The trim removed 5 bases at V and 8 bases at J, leaving 4 bases unmatched. The CDR3 length is 13 residues. CDR3 sequence: CASSRDRGEGYTF. For the CDR3, the DNA is TGTGCCAGCAGTAGGGACAGGGGGGAAGGCTACACCTTC.

The genes are TRBV7-7 and TRBJ2-7; 7 bases line up with TRBD1. Germline V gives CDR1 SSHAT, CDR2 FNYEAQ (reference sequence). The CDR3 contains 14 residues. The junction had 6 bases not matched to a gene; V was cut back by 4 bases and J by 3 bases. The CDR3 nucleotides read TGTGCCAGCAGCTCGGCGACAGGGTTCTACGAGCAGTACTTC. Amino acid sequence: CASSSATGFYEQYF.

The V call is TRBV6-8, the J call TRBJ2-3; D gene unclear. Trimming left V 0 bases short and J 2 bases short, with 9 bases between. The CDR3 length is 15 residues. CDR1 MNHGY and CDR2 SAAAGT come from the germline V gene. CDR3 loop: CASSYSGRITDTQYF. The CDR3 DNA follows: TGTGCCAGCAGTTACTCCGGCAGGATCACAGATACGCAGTATTTT.

This chain links TRBV11-3 with TRBJ1-6; 9 bases fit TRBD1. Germline V gene data show CDR1 as SGHNT and CDR2 as YENEEA. This CDR3 has 16 amino acids. V trimming: 4 bases; J trimming: 5 bases; junction bases outside the gene matches: 6. CDR3: CASSSPDRGHNSPLHF. CDR3 DNA sequence: TGTGCCAGCAGCTCACCGGACAGGGGCCATAATTCACCCCTCCACTTT.

The V and J genes are TRBV11-3 and TRBJ1-5; D uncertain. The CDR3 has 14 amino acids. The V gene's germline CDR1 is SGHNT and CDR2 YENEEA. The V and J ends lost 0 bases and 1 base respectively, with 4 bases between them. The CDR3 region is CASSLERSNQPQHF. Here the CDR3 DNA reads TGTGCCAGCAGCTTAGAGCGCAGCAATCAGCCCCAGCATTTT.

The CDR3 region is CASSGLAGGPRETQYF. In DNA form, the CDR3 reads TGTGCCAGCAGTGGACTAGCGGGGGGGCCTAGGGAGACCCAGTACTTC. The chain uses TRBV6-8 and TRBJ2-5, with TRBD2 matching over 15 bases. CDR3 size: 16 residues. Germline CDR1 MNHGY, CDR2 SAAAGT. Trimming at V came to 5 bases and at J to 5 bases, leaving 6 bases not matched to a gene.

The rearrangement links TRBV7-5 to TRBJ2-2; TRBD2, the table's D call, was not compared with the DNA. TRBV7-5 is annotated as a pseudogene. The CDR3 covers 16 residues. The CDR3 coding sequence is TGTGCCAGCAGCCTCGAAGCGGGGGGGCCAGGCGGGGAGCTGTTTTTT. It codes for CASSLEAGGPGGELFF.